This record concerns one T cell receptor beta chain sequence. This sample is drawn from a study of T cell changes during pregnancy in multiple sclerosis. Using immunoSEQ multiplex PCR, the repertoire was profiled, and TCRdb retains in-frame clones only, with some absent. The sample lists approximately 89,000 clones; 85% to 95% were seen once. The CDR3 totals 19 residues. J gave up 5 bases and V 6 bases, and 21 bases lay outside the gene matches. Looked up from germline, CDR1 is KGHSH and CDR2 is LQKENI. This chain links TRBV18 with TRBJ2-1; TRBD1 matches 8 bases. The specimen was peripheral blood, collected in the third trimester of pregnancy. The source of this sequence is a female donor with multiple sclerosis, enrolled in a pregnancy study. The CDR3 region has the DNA TGTGCCAGCTCTTCATGGAGGACAGGGACACGGGGTGTGGACAATGAGCAGTTCTTC. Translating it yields CASSSWRTGTRGVDNEQFF.